This section outlines one T cell receptor beta chain sequence together with its context. The antigen is unknown. V was pared by 2 bases and J by 5 bases, with 15 bases between. CDR3 length: 15 amino acids. Germline V CDR1 and CDR2: SNHLY, FYNNEI. The sample originates from a study of TIL therapy for anti-PD-1-resistant metastatic lung cancer. Study overall: Median tumor PD-L1 proportion score was under 7.5%. Study results and limitations: This highly selected cohort may not generalize to typical lung cancer patients.

Sequencing used immunoSEQ v3. Sequencing was performed with immunoSEQ multiplex PCR; in TCRdb, only in-frame clones are kept and a portion is missing. The table has tens of thousands of clones, approximately 63% seen once. Time point meaning: pre-treatment sample, taken before nivolumab and TIL therapy. Pleural nodules or supraclavicular lymph nodes made up most of the excised metastases sampled. Stage 4 NSCLC adults joined between October 2017 and January 2020. Sequencing used tumor tissue, obtained at baseline. The rearrangement uses TRBV2 and TRBJ2-5, with TRBD2 as a possible D gene (6 bases). This sequence was found in a woman aged 30 to 85 with non-small cell lung cancer. DNA for the CDR3: TGTGCCAGCAGTGAAAGGAGGACAAGCGGGGAGACCCAGTACTTC. Its translation: CASSERRTSGETQYF.